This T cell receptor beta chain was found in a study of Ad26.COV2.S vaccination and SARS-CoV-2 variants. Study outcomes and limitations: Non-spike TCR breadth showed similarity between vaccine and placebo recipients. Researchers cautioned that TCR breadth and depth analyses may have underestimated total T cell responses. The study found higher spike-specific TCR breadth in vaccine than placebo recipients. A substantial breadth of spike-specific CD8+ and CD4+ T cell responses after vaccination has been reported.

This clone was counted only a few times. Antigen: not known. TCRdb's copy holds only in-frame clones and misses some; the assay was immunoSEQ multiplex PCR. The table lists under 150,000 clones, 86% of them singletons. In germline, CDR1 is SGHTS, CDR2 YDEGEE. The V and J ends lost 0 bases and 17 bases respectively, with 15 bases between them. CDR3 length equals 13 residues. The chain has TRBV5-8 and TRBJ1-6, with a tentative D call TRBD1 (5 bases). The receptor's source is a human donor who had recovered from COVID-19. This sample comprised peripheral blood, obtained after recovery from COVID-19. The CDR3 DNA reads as TGTGCCAGCAGCTTGGTAGCTGGGACTGGGGTCCACTTT. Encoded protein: CASSLVAGTGVHF.